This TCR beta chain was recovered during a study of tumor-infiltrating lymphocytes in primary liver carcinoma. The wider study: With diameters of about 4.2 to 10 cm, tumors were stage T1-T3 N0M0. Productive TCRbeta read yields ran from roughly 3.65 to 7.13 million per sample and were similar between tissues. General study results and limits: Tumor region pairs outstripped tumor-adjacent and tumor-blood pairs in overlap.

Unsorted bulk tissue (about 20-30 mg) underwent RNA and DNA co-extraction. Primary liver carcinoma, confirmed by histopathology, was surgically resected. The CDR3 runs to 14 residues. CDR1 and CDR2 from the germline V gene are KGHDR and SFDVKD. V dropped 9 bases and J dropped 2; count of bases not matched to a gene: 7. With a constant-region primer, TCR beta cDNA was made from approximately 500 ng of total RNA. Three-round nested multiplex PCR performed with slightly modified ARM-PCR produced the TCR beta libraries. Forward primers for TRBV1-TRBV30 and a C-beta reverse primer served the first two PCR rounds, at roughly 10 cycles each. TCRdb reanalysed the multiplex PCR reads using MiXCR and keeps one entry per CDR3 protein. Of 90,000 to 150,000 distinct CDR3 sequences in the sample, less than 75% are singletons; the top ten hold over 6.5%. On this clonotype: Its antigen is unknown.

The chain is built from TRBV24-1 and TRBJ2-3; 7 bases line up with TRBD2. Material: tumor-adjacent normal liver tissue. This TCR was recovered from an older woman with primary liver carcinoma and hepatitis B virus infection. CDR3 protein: CATCGRAPTDTQYF. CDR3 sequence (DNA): TGTGCCACCTGTGGGAGGGCCCCCACAGATACGCAGTATTTT.